Presented here are 26 T cell receptor beta chains from one specimen sequenced in a study of Graves' ophthalmopathy and Graves' hyperthyroidism. The authors amplified TCR beta CDR3 regions from RNA transcripts. Investigators did first-round RT-PCR with HTBI primers, then second-round multiplex PCR. MiXCR was run by TCRdb on the multiplex PCR reads, yielding one entry per CDR3 protein. The sample carries about 500,000 distinct CDR3 sequences, roughly 14% recorded once. Sequencing was done on a sample of blood. All receptors come from a woman aged 25 to 39 with Graves' ophthalmopathy.

This clonotype has only one observation. The junction departs from the called germline gene at one end, perhaps through a read error. CDR3 DNA sequence: TGTGCCTCAAATTCACCCCTCCGCTTT. This translates into CASNSPLRF. The gene calls are TRBV30 and TRBJ1-6; D remains ambiguous. Germline V gene lookup returns CDR1 GTSNPN and CDR2 SVGIG (reference sequence). The CDR3 is 9 amino acids.

This clonotype occurred a few times. This rearrangement joins TRBV3-1 to TRBJ2-2; D is undetermined. There are 15 residues in the CDR3. Trimming cost V 1 base and J 3 bases, with 9 bases left between them. Germline V lookup: CDR1 LGHDT, CDR2 YNNKEL (reference sequence). The CDR3 here is CASSQGRLYTGELFF. The CDR3 DNA follows: TGTGCCAGCAGCCAAGGGCGGCTATACACCGGGGAGCTGTTTTTT.

This clonotype was counted at least ten times. The rearrangement uses TRBV10-3 and TRBJ1-1; a weak D match, TRBD1 (6 bases). The CDR3 loop spans 16 amino acids. V was shortened by 10 bases and J by 1 base, with 22 bases between the two germline ends. Germline-derived CDR1 and CDR2 are ENHRY and SYGVKD. In nucleotides, the CDR3 is TGTGCCACCCTTCAGTCCGGCGGGGGCCCGAACACTGAAGCTTTCTTT. This gives the protein CATLQSGGGPNTEAFF.

This clonotype was counted once. This sequence joins TRBV12-3 or TRBV12-4 and TRBJ2-7; a weak D match, TRBD1 (5 bases). This CDR3 contains 15 residues. Trimming cost V 2 bases and J 2 bases, with 13 bases left between them. The CDR3 reads CASSLIIAGPYEQYF. DNA for the CDR3: TGTGCCAGCAGTTTAATAATCGCAGGGCCCTACGAGCAGTACTTC.

This clonotype was recorded many times. The chain is built from TRBV7-3 and TRBJ1-1; D perhaps matches TRBD1 (5 bases). The CDR3 is 13 amino acids. In germline, CDR1 is SGHTA, CDR2 FQGTGA. The V gene lost 5 bases and the J gene lost 7 bases, with 14 bases spanning the gap. The CDR3 loop reads CASSGGGFGEAFF. CDR3 DNA: TGTGCCAGCAGCGGGGGAGGGTTTGGTGAAGCTTTCTTT. The full variable domain, completed using reference TRBV7-3 and TRBJ1-1, is GAGVSQTPSNKVTEKGKYVELRCDPISGHTALYWYRQSLGQGPEFLIYFQGTGAADDSGLPNDRFFAVRPEGSVSTLKIQRTERGDSAVYLCASSGGGFGEAFFGQGTRLTVV.

This clonotype was observed many times. This chain joins TRBV6-5 and TRBJ2-7; 8 bases are shared with TRBD1. With V trimmed by 2 bases and J by 5 bases, 5 bases remained unmatched. In germline, CDR1 is MNHEY, CDR2 SVGAGI. The CDR3 runs to 14 residues. CDR3 nucleotides: TGTGCCAGCAGTTACCAGGGGGCGCGGGACGAGCAGTACTTC. Translated, it gives CASSYQGARDEQYF.

This CDR3 is CASSTQGSLASEAFF. CDR3 nucleotides: TGTGCCAGTAGTACACAGGGGTCTTTGGCCTCTGAAGCTTTCTTT. The rearrangement joins TRBV19 to TRBJ1-1, with 7 bases that match TRBD1. V dropped 4 bases and J dropped 6; count of bases not matched to a gene: 11. Germline CDR1 is LNHDA and CDR2 is SQIVND (reference sequence). The length of the CDR3 is 15 residues.

This clonotype was recorded at least ten times. The chain links TRBV7-9 to TRBJ2-7; D remains unclear. The CDR3 runs 13 residues. The germline V and J ends were trimmed by 4 bases and 0 bases, with 7 bases remaining between them. The germline V gene encodes CDR1 SEHNR and CDR2 FQNEAQ (reference sequence). In DNA, the CDR3 is TGTGCCAGCAGCTCGACCATCTCCTACGAGCAGTACTTC. It is translated as CASSSTISYEQYF.

The chain combines TRBV6-1 with TRBJ1-2; weak D call: TRBD1 (6 bases). Looked up from germline, CDR1 is MNHNS and CDR2 is SASEGT. This CDR3 comprises 14 residues. V lost 6 bases and J 4 bases, leaving 15 bases between the germline ends. The DNA for the CDR3 is TGTGCCAGCAGGGTGGACAGAACCTCCTATGGCTACACCTTC. Translating it yields CASRVDRTSYGYTF.

This clonotype was counted many times. The chain employs TRBV25-1 and TRBJ2-7, with TRBD2 matching 9 bases. The V gene's germline CDR1 is MGHDK and CDR2 SYGVNS. J gave up 4 bases and V 5 bases, and 6 bases lay outside the gene matches. The CDR3 contains 14 residues. The CDR3 sequence: CASSSSGSTYEQYF. DNA for the CDR3: TGTGCCAGCAGTAGTAGCGGGAGCACGTACGAGCAGTACTTC.

This clonotype was observed at least ten times. The V gene is TRBV5-5, the J gene TRBJ1-2, with 8 bases matching TRBD1. V was clipped by 4 bases and J by 8 bases; unmatched bases: 7. The CDR3 runs 13 residues. Germline lookup yields CDR1 SGHKS and CDR2 YYEKEE (reference sequence). CDR3 DNA sequence: TGTGCCAGCAGCATAGGACAGGGCCACGGCTACACCTTC. Protein sequence: CASSIGQGHGYTF. Full variable domain (rest looked up from reference TRBV5-5 and TRBJ1-2): DAGVTQSPTHLIKTRGQQVTLRCSPISGHKSVSWYQQVLGQGPQFIFQYYEKEERGRGNFPDRFSARQFPNYSSELNVNALLLGDSALYLCASSIGQGHGYTFGSGTRLTVV.

The gene calls are TRBV4-1 and TRBJ1-5; D uncertain. V lost 0 bases and J 10 bases, leaving 10 bases between the germline ends. CDR3 size: 13 residues. The germline V gene encodes CDR1 MGHRA and CDR2 YSYEKL. CDR3 coding DNA: TGCGCCAGCAGCCAAGATCCCGGGTTTCCCCAGCATTTT. Translation gives CASSQDPGFPQHF.

This clonotype occurred many times. The chain uses TRBV6-1 and TRBJ1-2; no clear D gene. Germline V CDR1 and CDR2: MNHNS, SASEGT. V shed 2 bases and J shed 1 base, with 5 bases lying between them. The CDR3 has 13 amino acids. The CDR3 region is CASSEFSNYGYTF. CDR3 in DNA: TGTGCCAGCAGTGAATTCAGTAACTATGGCTACACCTTC.

CDR3 bases: TGTGCCAGCAGTTACTCGAGAGGCGGGGGCGGTGTGGATGGCTACACCTTC. Amino acid sequence: CASSYSRGGGGVDGYTF. The chain combines TRBV6-5 with TRBJ1-2; tentatively, D is TRBD1 (6 bases). This CDR3 comprises 17 residues. Germline values: CDR1 MNHEY, CDR2 SVGAGI. Trimming removed 0 bases at V and 6 bases at J, with 20 bases between.

This clonotype occurred many times. This rearrangement joins TRBV20-1 to TRBJ1-1; tentatively, D is TRBD1 (5 bases). Germline-derived CDR1 and CDR2 are DFQATT and SNEGSKA (reference sequence). This CDR3 is 11 amino acids long. Trimming cost V 5 bases and J 6 bases, with 10 bases left between them. The chain's CDR3 is CSAQRTPEAFF. In DNA form, the CDR3 reads TGCAGTGCTCAGAGGACACCTGAAGCTTTCTTT.

In regard to this clonotype: Given a much more abundant clone one base away, this may be a read error. This chain joins TRBV11-2 and TRBJ2-2; D is possibly TRBD1 or TRBD2 (5 bases each). CDR1 and CDR2 from the germline V gene are SGHAT and FQNNGV. The CDR3 has 13 amino acids. CDR3 amino acids: CASSRQSTGELLF. In nucleotides, the CDR3 is TGTGCCAGCAGTAGACAGAGCACCGGGGAGCTGCTTTTT.

This clonotype was observed a few times. The rearrangement uses TRBV20-1 and TRBJ2-7; D may match TRBD1 or TRBD2 (5 bases each). The V end was cut by 3 bases, the J end by 2 bases, with 14 bases between. CDR1 is DFQATT, CDR2 SNEGSKA, per germline (reference sequence). The CDR3 is 14 residues long. The DNA of the CDR3 is TGCAGTGCTAGCCGGGACCAGAATACCTACGAGCAGTACTTC. It codes for CSASRDQNTYEQYF.

This clonotype was picked up many times. V usage is TRBV20-1 and J usage is TRBJ2-7; D is undetermined. Trimming removed 5 bases at V and 6 bases at J, with 17 bases between. The germline gives CDR1 DFQATT, CDR2 SNEGSKA (reference sequence). The CDR3 is 13 amino acids. For the CDR3, the DNA is TGCAGTGCTTCCCTAGACGCACTCGGCGAGCAGTACTTC. Residues: CSASLDALGEQYF.

V is TRBV12-3 or TRBV12-4 and J is TRBJ2-4; a possible D gene is TRBD2 (7 bases). This CDR3 has 16 residues. Trimming removed 6 bases at V and 6 bases at J, with 21 bases between. CDR3 coding DNA: TGTGCCAGCAGCCCCCGCGGGGGCCAGGAGGGAAACATTCAGTACTTC. This codes for CASSPRGGQEGNIQYF.

The chain uses TRBV2 and TRBJ2-5; 8 bases fit TRBD2. V was pared by 2 bases and J by 5 bases, with 4 bases of the junction left unmatched. Germline V gene lookup returns CDR1 SNHLY and CDR2 FYNNEI. This CDR3 is 14 amino acids long. Here the CDR3 DNA reads TGTGCCAGCAGTGAATTCCGGGGGGGCGAGACCCAGTACTTC. Translation gives CASSEFRGGETQYF.

The chain links TRBV11-2 to TRBJ2-5; tentative D call: TRBD2 (5 bases). Trimming pared 1 base from V and 4 bases from J, leaving 13 bases between. Per the germline V gene, CDR1 is SGHAT and CDR2 is FQNNGV. This CDR3 has 15 residues. The DNA of the CDR3 is TGTGCCAGCAGCTTAGGGCCCTCGGGGAGAGAGACCCAGTACTTC. This codes for CASSLGPSGRETQYF.

This clonotype was observed many times. This chain joins TRBV12-3 or TRBV12-4 and TRBJ2-2, with a weak D call TRBD2 (6 bases). V lost 8 bases to trimming and J lost 6 bases, with 13 bases between them. CDR3 size: 13 residues. CDR3 sequence: CASGRDFAGELFF. CDR3 nucleotide sequence: TGTGCCAGCGGTCGGGACTTCGCCGGGGAGCTGTTTTTT.

This clonotype was recorded many times. V gene TRBV20-1 combines with J gene TRBJ1-1; the D is unclear. CDR1 is DFQATT, CDR2 SNEGSKA, per germline (reference sequence). CDR3 length equals 13 residues. CDR3 protein: CRAESRQALGAFF. The CDR3 coding sequence is TGCAGGGCCGAATCCCGCCAGGCCCTCGGGGCTTTCTTT.

The table lists this clonotype with many counts. The gene calls are TRBV12-3 or TRBV12-4 and TRBJ1-2; TRBD1 agrees at 7 bases. The CDR3 is 14 residues long. V shed 4 bases, J shed 2 bases, and the junction held 4 bases outside the gene matches. In DNA form, the CDR3 reads TGTGCCAGCAGTTCCTGGACAGGAAACTATGGCTACACCTTC. This translates into CASSSWTGNYGYTF.

This clonotype appeared a few times. A much larger clone lies a single base off, so this may be a read error. This likely comes from a read error, as the CDR3 has no conserved phenylalanine or tryptophan at its end. J is TRBJ1-2 and V is TRBV6-5, with D perhaps matching TRBD1 (5 bases). This CDR3 region has 13 residues. The germline gives CDR1 MNHEY, CDR2 SVGAGI. The V gene lost 2 bases and the J gene lost 2 bases, with 6 bases spanning the gap. The CDR3 sequence is CASSYGDNYGYTY. In nucleotides, the CDR3 is TGTGCCAGCAGTTACGGGGACAACTATGGCTACACCTAC.

This clonotype appeared many times. The chain combines TRBV10-3 with TRBJ1-2, with a weak D call TRBD1 (6 bases). Trimming stripped 2 bases from V and 2 bases from J, with 12 bases between. The V gene's germline CDR1 is ENHRY and CDR2 SYGVKD. This CDR3 has 15 amino acids. The CDR3 protein is CAISEPETGNYGYTF. The CDR3 DNA reads TGTGCCATCAGTGAGCCCGAGACAGGAAACTATGGCTACACCTTC.